This TCR beta chain was retrieved from a study of CD4 T cells in relation to SARS-CoV-2 and coronaviruses. About the research overall: No peptide or an HIV-1 Nef peptide pool served as negative control.

CD4+ T cells from unexposed donors were obtained before the COVID-19 pandemic (2011-2018). The cells were cultured for less than twelve days before CD4+ T cells were isolated. Cells permitting, SARS-CoV-2 S/N and four cold-coronavirus spikes were tested on unexposed-donor CD4+ T cells. Approximately 2 million PBMCs per well were cultured with around 9.2 IU/ml IL-2. Worth noting for this clone: No antigen is known for it.

The V gene's germline CDR1 is SGHTA and CDR2 FQGNSA. This CDR3 comprises 19 residues. J was trimmed by 2 bases and V by 3 bases; bases with no gene match: 18. Study-wide results and caveats: Roughly 65% of donors had memory CD4+ clonotypes crossrecognizing SARS-CoV-2 and common cold coronavirus spike.

Generated by immunoSEQ multiplex PCR, the TCRdb table keeps only in-frame clones and is missing some. Among around 20,000 clones, 66% were seen once, and the ten largest hold 11%. The sample consisted of CD4+ T cells from PBMCs, cultured in vitro. The rearrangement uses TRBV7-2 and TRBJ2-5, with 7 nucleotides matching TRBD2. This sequence originates from a human donor in good health. CDR3 coding DNA: TGTGCCAGCAGCTTGACCACAACCCCCTCAGCGGGAACACAAGAGACCCAGTACTTC. This sequence encodes CASSLTTTPSAGTQETQYF.